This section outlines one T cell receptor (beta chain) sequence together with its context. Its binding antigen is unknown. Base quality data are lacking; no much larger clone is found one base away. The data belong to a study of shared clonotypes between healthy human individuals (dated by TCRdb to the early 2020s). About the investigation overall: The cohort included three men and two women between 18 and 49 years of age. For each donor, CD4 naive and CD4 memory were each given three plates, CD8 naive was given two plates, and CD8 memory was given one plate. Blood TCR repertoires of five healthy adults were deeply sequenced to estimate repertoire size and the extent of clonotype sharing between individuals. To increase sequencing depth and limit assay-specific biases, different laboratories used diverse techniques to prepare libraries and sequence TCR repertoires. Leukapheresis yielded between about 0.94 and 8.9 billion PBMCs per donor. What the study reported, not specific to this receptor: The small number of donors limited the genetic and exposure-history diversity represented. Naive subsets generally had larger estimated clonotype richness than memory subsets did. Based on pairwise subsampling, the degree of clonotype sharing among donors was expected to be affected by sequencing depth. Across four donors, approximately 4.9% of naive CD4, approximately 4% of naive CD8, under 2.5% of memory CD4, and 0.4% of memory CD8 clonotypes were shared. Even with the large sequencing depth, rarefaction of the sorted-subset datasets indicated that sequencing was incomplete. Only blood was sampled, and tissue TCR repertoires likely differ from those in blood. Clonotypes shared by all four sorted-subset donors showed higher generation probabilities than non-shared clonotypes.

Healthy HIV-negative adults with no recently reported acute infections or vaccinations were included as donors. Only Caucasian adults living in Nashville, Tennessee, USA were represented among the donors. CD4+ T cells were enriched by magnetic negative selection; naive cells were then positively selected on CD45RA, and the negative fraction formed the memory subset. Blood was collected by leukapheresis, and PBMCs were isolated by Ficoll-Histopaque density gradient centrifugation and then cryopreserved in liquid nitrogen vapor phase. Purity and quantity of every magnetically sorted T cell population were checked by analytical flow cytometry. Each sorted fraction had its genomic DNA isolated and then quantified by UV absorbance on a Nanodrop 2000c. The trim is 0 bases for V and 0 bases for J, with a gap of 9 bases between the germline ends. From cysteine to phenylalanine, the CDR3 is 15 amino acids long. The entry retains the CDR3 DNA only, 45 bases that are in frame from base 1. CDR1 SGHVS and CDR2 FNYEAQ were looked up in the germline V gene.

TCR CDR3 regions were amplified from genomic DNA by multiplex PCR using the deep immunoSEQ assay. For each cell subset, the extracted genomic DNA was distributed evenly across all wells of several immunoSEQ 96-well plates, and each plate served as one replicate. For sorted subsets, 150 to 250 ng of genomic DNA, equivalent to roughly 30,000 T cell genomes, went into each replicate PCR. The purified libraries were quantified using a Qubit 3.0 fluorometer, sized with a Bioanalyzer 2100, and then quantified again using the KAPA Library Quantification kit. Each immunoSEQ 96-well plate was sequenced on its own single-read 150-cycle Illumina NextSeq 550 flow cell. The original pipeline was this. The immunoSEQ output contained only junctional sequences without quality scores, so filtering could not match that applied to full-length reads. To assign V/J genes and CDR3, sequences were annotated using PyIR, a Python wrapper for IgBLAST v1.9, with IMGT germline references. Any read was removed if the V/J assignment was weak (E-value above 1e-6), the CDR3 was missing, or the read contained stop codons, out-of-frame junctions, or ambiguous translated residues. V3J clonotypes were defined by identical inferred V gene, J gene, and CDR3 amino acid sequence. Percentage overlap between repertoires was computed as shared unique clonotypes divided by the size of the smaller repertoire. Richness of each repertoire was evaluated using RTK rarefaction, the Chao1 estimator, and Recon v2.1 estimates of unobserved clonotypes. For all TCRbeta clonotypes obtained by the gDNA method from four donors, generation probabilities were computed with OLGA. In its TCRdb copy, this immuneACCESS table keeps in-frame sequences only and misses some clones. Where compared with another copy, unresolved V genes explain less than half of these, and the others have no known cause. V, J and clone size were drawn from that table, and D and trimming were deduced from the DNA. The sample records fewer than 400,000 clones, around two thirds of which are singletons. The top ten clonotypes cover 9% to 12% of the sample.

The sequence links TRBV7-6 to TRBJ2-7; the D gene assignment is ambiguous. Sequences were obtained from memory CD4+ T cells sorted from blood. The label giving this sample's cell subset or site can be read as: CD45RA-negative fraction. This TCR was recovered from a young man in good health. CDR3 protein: CASSLALPGSYEQYF. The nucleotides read TGTGCCAGCAGCTTAGCCCTACCTGGCTCCTACGAGCAGTACTTC.